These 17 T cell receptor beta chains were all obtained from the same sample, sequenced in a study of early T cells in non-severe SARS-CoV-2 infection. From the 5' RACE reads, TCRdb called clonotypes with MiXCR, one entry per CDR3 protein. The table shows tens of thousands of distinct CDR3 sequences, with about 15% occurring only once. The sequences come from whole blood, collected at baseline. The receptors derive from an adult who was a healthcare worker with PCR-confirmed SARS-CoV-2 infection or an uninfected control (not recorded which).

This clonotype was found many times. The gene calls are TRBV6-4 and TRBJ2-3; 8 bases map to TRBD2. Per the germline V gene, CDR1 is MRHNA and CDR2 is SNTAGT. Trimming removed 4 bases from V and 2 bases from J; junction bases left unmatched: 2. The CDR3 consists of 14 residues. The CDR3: CASSVAGTTDTQYF. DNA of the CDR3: TGTGCCAGCAGTGTAGCGGGAACCACAGATACGCAGTATTTT.

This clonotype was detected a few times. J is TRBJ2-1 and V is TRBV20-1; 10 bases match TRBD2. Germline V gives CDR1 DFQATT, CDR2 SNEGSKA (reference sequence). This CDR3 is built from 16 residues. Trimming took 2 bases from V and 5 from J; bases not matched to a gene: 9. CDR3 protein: CSARRAAGGSDNEQFF. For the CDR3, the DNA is TGCAGTGCTAGAAGGGCAGCGGGAGGGTCCGACAATGAGCAGTTCTTC.

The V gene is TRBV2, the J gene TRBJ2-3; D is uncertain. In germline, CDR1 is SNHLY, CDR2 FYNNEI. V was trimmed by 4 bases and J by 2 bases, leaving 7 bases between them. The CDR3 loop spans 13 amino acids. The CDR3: CASSGEATDTQYF. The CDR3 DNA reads TGTGCCAGCAGTGGAGAAGCCACAGATACGCAGTATTTT.

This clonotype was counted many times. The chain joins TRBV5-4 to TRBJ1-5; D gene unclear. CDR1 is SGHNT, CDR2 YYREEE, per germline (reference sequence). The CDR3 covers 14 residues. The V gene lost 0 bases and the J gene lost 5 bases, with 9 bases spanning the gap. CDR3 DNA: TGTGCCAGCAGCTTGGATATCGGGGATCAGCCCCAGCATTTT. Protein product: CASSLDIGDQPQHF.

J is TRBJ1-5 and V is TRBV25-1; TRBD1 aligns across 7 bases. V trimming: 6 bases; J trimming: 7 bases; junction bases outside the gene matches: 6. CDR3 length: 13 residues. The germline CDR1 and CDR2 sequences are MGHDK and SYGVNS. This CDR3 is CASSPTGYQPQHF. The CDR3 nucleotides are TGTGCCAGCAGCCCGACAGGGTACCAGCCCCAGCATTTT.

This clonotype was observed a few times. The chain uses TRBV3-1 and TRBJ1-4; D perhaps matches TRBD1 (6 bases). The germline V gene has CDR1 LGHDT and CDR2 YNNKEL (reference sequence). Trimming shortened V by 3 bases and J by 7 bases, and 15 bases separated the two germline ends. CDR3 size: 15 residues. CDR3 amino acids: CASSQGRGRSEKLFF. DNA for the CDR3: TGTGCCAGCAGCCAGGGCAGGGGACGGTCTGAAAAACTGTTTTTT.

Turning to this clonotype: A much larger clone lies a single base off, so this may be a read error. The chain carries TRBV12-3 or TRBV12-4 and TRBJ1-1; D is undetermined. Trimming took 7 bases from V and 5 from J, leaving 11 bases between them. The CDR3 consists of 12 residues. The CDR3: CASTSAGTEAFF. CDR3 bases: TGTGCCAGCACCTCCGCCGGGACTGAAGCTTTCTTT.

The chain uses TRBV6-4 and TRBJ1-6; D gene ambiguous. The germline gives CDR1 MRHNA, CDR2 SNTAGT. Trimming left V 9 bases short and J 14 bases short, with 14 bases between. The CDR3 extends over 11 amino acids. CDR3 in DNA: TGTGCCAGAGGACTTTCGGGTTCCCTCCACTTT. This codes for CARGLSGSLHF.

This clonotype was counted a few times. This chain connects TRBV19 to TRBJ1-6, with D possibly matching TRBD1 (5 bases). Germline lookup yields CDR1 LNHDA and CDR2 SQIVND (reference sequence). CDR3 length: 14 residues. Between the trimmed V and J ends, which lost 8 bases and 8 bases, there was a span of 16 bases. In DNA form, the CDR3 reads TGTGCCAGTTCTCGACAGCCTGGGGATTCACCCCTCCACTTT. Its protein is CASSRQPGDSPLHF.

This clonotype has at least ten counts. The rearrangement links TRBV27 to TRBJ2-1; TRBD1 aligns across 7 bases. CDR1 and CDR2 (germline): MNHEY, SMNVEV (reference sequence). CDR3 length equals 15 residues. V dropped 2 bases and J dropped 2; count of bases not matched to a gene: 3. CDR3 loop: CASSLDRDAYNEQFF. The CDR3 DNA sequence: TGTGCCAGCAGTTTAGACAGGGACGCCTACAATGAGCAGTTCTTC.

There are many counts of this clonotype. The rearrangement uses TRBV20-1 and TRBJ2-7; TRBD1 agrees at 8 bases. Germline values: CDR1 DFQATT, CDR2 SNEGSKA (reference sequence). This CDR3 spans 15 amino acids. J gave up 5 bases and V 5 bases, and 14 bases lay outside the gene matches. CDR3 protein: CSASSADRAFDEQYF. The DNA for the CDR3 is TGCAGTGCTTCCTCCGCGGACAGGGCCTTCGACGAGCAGTACTTC.

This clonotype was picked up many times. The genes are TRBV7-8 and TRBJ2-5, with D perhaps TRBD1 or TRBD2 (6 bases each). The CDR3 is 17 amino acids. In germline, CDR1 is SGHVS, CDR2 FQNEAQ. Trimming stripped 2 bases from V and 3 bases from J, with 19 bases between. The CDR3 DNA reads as TGTGCCAGCAGCTTACGGAGGGCGGGGCCAGGGGAAGAGACCCAGTACTTC. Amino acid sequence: CASSLRRAGPGEETQYF.

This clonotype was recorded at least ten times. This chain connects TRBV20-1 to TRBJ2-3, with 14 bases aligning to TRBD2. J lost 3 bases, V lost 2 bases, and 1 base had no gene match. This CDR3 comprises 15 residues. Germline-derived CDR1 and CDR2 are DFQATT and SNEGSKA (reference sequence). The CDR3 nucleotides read TGCAGTGCTAGACGACTAGCGGGAGGGACAGATACGCAGTATTTT. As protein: CSARRLAGGTDTQYF.

CDR3 sequence reads: CASSTGGSGEQYF. The CDR3 nucleotides read TGTGCCAGCAGCACCGGGGGGAGCGGCGAGCAGTACTTC. V and J are TRBV5-4 and TRBJ2-7; 7 bases are shared with TRBD2. Germline V gene data show CDR1 as SGHNT and CDR2 as YYREEE (reference sequence). V dropped 4 bases and J dropped 6; count of bases not matched to a gene: 7. This CDR3 has 13 residues.

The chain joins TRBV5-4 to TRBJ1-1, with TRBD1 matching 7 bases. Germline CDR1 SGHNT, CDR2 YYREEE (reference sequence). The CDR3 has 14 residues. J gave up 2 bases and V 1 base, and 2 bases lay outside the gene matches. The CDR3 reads CASSLNRGNTEAFF. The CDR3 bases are TGTGCCAGCAGCTTGAACAGGGGAAACACTGAAGCTTTCTTT.

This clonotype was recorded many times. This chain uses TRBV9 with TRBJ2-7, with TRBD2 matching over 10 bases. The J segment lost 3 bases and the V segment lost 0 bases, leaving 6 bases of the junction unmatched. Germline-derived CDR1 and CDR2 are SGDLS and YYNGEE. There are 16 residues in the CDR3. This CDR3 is CASSVGPSGSNYEQYF. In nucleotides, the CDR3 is TGTGCCAGCAGCGTAGGGCCTAGCGGGAGTAACTACGAGCAGTACTTC.

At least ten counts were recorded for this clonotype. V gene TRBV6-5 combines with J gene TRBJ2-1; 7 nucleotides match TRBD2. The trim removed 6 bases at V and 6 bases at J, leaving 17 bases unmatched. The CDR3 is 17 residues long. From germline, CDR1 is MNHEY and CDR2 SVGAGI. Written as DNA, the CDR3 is TGTGCCAGCAGCCGCAGACAAACTAGCGTTGGGGTCAATGAGCAGTTCTTC. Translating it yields CASSRRQTSVGVNEQFF.